Below are 2 T cell receptor beta chains sequenced from a single sample in a study of blood T cell repertoires in COVID-19. This table comes from immunoSEQ multiplex PCR, and its TCRdb copy is limited to in-frame clones, with some not included. The sample yields about 130,000 clones, more than 70% seen once. The source material was peripheral blood. Every receptor here comes from a woman aged 55-70 years with acute or convalescent COVID-19.

V gene TRBV19 combines with J gene TRBJ1-5, with D perhaps matching TRBD1 (6 bases). Trimming removed 6 bases from V and 7 bases from J, with 19 bases in between. CDR3 length: 15 residues. Germline V gene data show CDR1 as LNHDA and CDR2 as SQIVND (reference sequence). This CDR3 reads CASSRGALQGQPQHF. The CDR3 DNA reads TGTGCCAGTAGCCGGGGGGCGCTTCAAGGGCAGCCCCAGCATTTT.

The chain combines TRBV7-2 with TRBJ1-2, with a weak D call TRBD1 (6 bases). Trimming left V 5 bases short and J 3 bases short, with 13 bases between. Per the germline V gene, CDR1 is SGHTA and CDR2 is FQGNSA. The CDR3 spans 14 residues. As DNA, the CDR3 is TGTGCCAGCAGCGAACCAGGGGAATACTATGGCTACACCTTC. Protein sequence: CASSEPGEYYGYTF.